This is a list of T cell receptor beta chains from one sample in a study of OX40 agonist ivuxolimab in advanced cancers. The protocol was immunoSEQ multiplex PCR, while the TCRdb copy is restricted to in-frame clones and leaves out a portion. This sample has 50,000 to 65,000 clones, with around 90% found just once. This specimen consisted of CD4+ or CD8+ T cells sorted from blood, obtained in a trial of the OX40 agonist ivuxolimab. The source of these receptors is an adult with an advanced solid tumor such as melanoma, head and neck, liver or kidney cancer. Both conserved end residues are part of each CDR3. Fields, in order: clone size, V gene, D gene, J gene, CDR3 protein, CDR3 DNA. D genes are given only for firm matches. The size of a clone is reported for some rows only, either as once, few or many, or as a class for expanded clones.

clone_size: .
v_call: TRBV19
d_call: TRBD1
j_call: TRBJ2-7
cdr3_aa: CASPGQSNEQYF
cdr3_nt: TGTGCCAGTCCGGGACAGAGCAACGAGCAGTACTTC

clone_size: .
v_call: TRBV18
d_call: .
j_call: TRBJ2-5
cdr3_aa: CASSQGLAETQYF
cdr3_nt: TGTGCCAGCTCACAGGGTTTGGCGGAGACCCAGTACTTC

clone_size: .
v_call: TRBV18
d_call: .
j_call: TRBJ2-5
cdr3_aa: CASSSTVQETQYF
cdr3_nt: TGTGCCAGCTCATCGACAGTCCAAGAGACCCAGTACTTC

clone_size: .
v_call: TRBV7-3
d_call: TRBD1
j_call: TRBJ1-2
cdr3_aa: CASSLQAGQGDSGYTF
cdr3_nt: TGTGCCAGCAGCCTCCAAGCAGGACAGGGGGATAGTGGCTACACCTTC

clone_size: .
v_call: TRBV15
d_call: .
j_call: TRBJ2-3
cdr3_aa: CATSRDLQNADTQYF
cdr3_nt: TGTGCCACCAGCAGAGATTTACAGAACGCAGATACGCAGTATTTT

clone_size: .
v_call: TRBV20-1
d_call: .
j_call: TRBJ2-7
cdr3_aa: CSAHVLYEQYF
cdr3_nt: TGCAGTGCCCACGTCCTCTACGAGCAGTACTTC

clone_size: .
v_call: TRBV5-1
d_call: TRBD1
j_call: TRBJ2-5
cdr3_aa: CASSPRTGPETQYF
cdr3_nt: TGCGCCAGCAGTCCGAGGACAGGGCCGGAGACCCAGTACTTC

clone_size: .
v_call: TRBV10-3
d_call: .
j_call: TRBJ1-6
cdr3_aa: CATMGQGIDSPLHF
cdr3_nt: TGTGCCACCATGGGGCAGGGTATTGATTCACCCCTCCACTTT

clone_size: .
v_call: TRBV9
d_call: .
j_call: TRBJ1-4
cdr3_aa: CASSVGLGEWEKLFF
cdr3_nt: TGTGCCAGCAGCGTAGGTCTGGGAGAGTGGGAAAAACTGTTTTTT

clone_size: .
v_call: TRBV4-3
d_call: TRBD1
j_call: TRBJ2-7
cdr3_aa: CASSGQGTYEQYF
cdr3_nt: TGCGCCAGCAGCGGACAGGGGACCTACGAGCAGTACTTC

clone_size: .
v_call: TRBV9
d_call: .
j_call: TRBJ2-2
cdr3_aa: CASGAGAGELFF
cdr3_nt: TGTGCCAGCGGTGCAGGGGCCGGGGAGCTGTTTTTT

clone_size: few
v_call: TRBV6-1
d_call: .
j_call: TRBJ2-3
cdr3_aa: CASIEAGVSTDTQYF
cdr3_nt: TGTGCCAGCATAGAAGCAGGGGTTAGCACAGATACGCAGTATTTT